The entry below gives a single T cell receptor beta chain sequence along with its context. The antigen remains undetermined. Trimming cost V 2 bases and J 6 bases, with 13 bases left between them. The CDR3 covers 14 residues. Per germline, CDR1 SGDLS and CDR2 YYNGEE. This sample was taken from a study of cytomegalovirus exposure and HLA in healthy donors. PCR involved 60 Vbeta and 13 Jbeta primers. Some clones are missing from TCRdb's copy, which holds only in-frame ones; the method was immunoSEQ multiplex PCR. The sample records about 150,000 clones, around 73% being singletons. General study findings and limits: Rates of TCR association differed by HLA locus in a later analysis, with DRB1 highest and HLA-C lowest. The CMV antigen specificity of a few CMV-associated chains was confirmed through in vitro analysis. TCR beta sequences reportedly predicted most subjects' HLA-A and HLA-B alleles accurately.

The sequence was collected from a woman aged 18-29 years in good health and CMV-seronegative. The rearrangement uses TRBV9 and TRBJ2-3, with a possible D match to TRBD1 (6 bases). The sample comprised PBMCs. CDR3 sequence (DNA): TGTGCCAGCAGCGTGGGTCAGGGGTTGGATACGCAGTATTTT. It is translated as CASSVGQGLDTQYF.